The present T cell receptor beta chain was sequenced within a study of T cell responses to AZD1222 COVID-19 vaccine. Sequencing was performed with immunoSEQ multiplex PCR; in TCRdb, only in-frame clones are kept and a portion is missing. This repertoire shows 120,000 to 150,000 clones, about 90% found once; its top ten account for about 5.3%. CDR1 SGHTA and CDR2 FQGNSA come from the germline V gene. V was pared by 3 bases and J by 8 bases, with 20 bases between. The CDR3 is 16 residues long. The sequences come from peripheral blood, collected on day 0 of AZD1222 vaccination. The V and J genes are TRBV7-2 and TRBJ1-3, with TRBD1 as a possible D gene (5 bases). The sequence was obtained from an adult in good health. CDR3 loop: CASSFADSLWRDTIYF. CDR3 bases: TGTGCCAGCAGCTTCGCCGACAGTTTATGGAGGGACACCATATATTTT.